Listed below are T cell receptor beta chains from one sample, sequenced in a study of blood T cell repertoires in COVID-19. Assay used: immunoSEQ multiplex PCR; TCRdb lists only in-frame clones, some missing. In the table there are 150,000 to 200,000 clones, approximately 90% of which are singletons. Sequences were obtained from peripheral blood. All receptors come from a man aged 25-45 years with COVID-19, enrolled during active disease. The CDR3 runs from the conserved cysteine through the conserved F or W. D genes are given only for firm matches. Some rows mark clone size as missing; the rest say once, few, many or name a class of expanded clone.

TRBV19	TRBJ1-2	NA	NA	TGTGCCAGTAGTGCAGGGACATGGATAAACTATGGCTACACCTTC	CASSAGTWINYGYTF
TRBV28	TRBJ2-2	NA	NA	TGTGCCAGCCGAAAACAGGGCGCCGGGGAGCTGTTTTTT	CASRKQGAGELFF
TRBV5-6	TRBJ2-1	NA	NA	TGTGCCAGCAGCTTGGATCTCGGAGAGGCCTACAATGAGCAGTTCTTC	CASSLDLGEAYNEQFF
TRBV9	TRBJ2-1	TRBD2	NA	TGTGCCAGCAGCGTAGTTAGCGGGGCTTACAATGAGCAGTTCTTC	CASSVVSGAYNEQFF
TRBV7-9	TRBJ2-5	TRBD1	NA	TGTGCCAGCAGCCGTTGGCTGGGGACAGGGGCCCTAGAGACCCAGTACTTC	CASSRWLGTGALETQYF
TRBV7-2	TRBJ1-6	TRBD1	NA	TGTGCCAGCAGGGACAGGGCCCTATATTCACCCCTCCACTTT	CASRDRALYSPLHF
TRBV12-3/TRBV12-4	TRBJ1-1	NA	NA	TGTGCCAGCAGCCCGTATACCAGTGAAGCTTTCTTT	CASSPYTSEAFF
TRBV19	TRBJ2-7	TRBD2	NA	TGTGCCAGTAGTCGCTTAGCGGGGGTAAACGAGCAGTACTTC	CASSRLAGVNEQYF
TRBV6-5	TRBJ1-2	NA	NA	TGTGCCAGCAGTTACTCGACTCGTGGCTATGGCTACACCTTC	CASSYSTRGYGYTF
TRBV28	TRBJ2-7	TRBD1	NA	TGTGCCAGCAGGGCGGGACAGGGGGTAGCGGGATCCTACGAGCAGTACTTC	CASRAGQGVAGSYEQYF
TRBV5-4	TRBJ2-2	NA	NA	TGTGCCAGCAGCTCCGTAGCAGCCGGGGAGCTGTTTTTT	CASSSVAAGELFF
TRBV13	TRBJ1-2	NA	NA	TGTGCCAGCAGCTTATCCGGACGGGCAGGGGATGGCTACACCTTC	CASSLSGRAGDGYTF
TRBV7-2	TRBJ2-1	NA	NA	TGTGCCAGCAGCTTAGTAGCGGACGGGTACAATGAGCAGTTCTTC	CASSLVADGYNEQFF
TRBV19	TRBJ1-3	NA	NA	TGTGCCAGCGAAAATCTCCGAACTGCCTTCTCTGGAAACACCATATATTTT	CASENLRTAFSGNTIYF
TRBV18	TRBJ1-2	TRBD1	NA	TGTGCCAGCTCACCAACCGGGACAGCAAGTTTCTACACCTTC	CASSPTGTASFYTF
TRBV11-2	TRBJ1-2	NA	few	TGTGCCAGCAGCTTAGCCTGGGGCCCCCGAACCTATGGCTACACCTTC	CASSLAWGPRTYGYTF
TRBV18	TRBJ2-1	TRBD1	NA	TGTGCCAGCTCACCACCGAGTAGACAGGGGAACAATGAGCAGTTCTTC	CASSPPSRQGNNEQFF
TRBV20-1	TRBJ2-1	TRBD2	NA	TGCAGTGCTAGTCCTACCAGCGGGAGTTACAATGAGCAGTTCTTC	CSASPTSGSYNEQFF
TRBV10-3	TRBJ1-2	TRBD1	NA	TGTGCCATCAGTGGGTCGGGACAGACCGGGACAGGGGGCTCGAACTATGGCTACACCTTC	CAISGSGQTGTGGSNYGYTF
TRBV4-3	TRBJ1-1	TRBD1	NA	TGCGCCAGCAGCCAACCGGGGGACAGGCCGAGGACTGAAGCTTTCTTT	CASSQPGDRPRTEAFF
TRBV18	TRBJ1-5	NA	NA	TGTGCCAGCTCACCACGTGAGGGCAGGGACATAAATCAGCCCCAGCATTTT	CASSPREGRDINQPQHF
TRBV3-1/TRBV3-2	TRBJ1-6	TRBD1	NA	TGTGCCAGCAGTTTAAGGACAGGGGATTCACCCCTCCACTTT	CASSLRTGDSPLHF
TRBV7-2	TRBJ1-4	TRBD1	NA	TGTGCCAGCAGCCGCCCGACAGGGGGATGGGAAAAACTGTTTTTT	CASSRPTGGWEKLFF
TRBV24-1	TRBJ2-7	NA	NA	TGTGCCACCAGTGATGGGGCCCCCGGAATGGGCGAGCAGTACTTC	CATSDGAPGMGEQYF
TRBV7-8	TRBJ2-7	NA	NA	TGTGCCAGCAGCCGGGCCGGGGGGCCAGCCGCCTACGAGCAGTACTTC	CASSRAGGPAAYEQYF
TRBV27	TRBJ2-7	TRBD2	NA	TGTGCCAGCAGTTTCCTGGGGACTAGCCCCAACGAGCAGTACTTC	CASSFLGTSPNEQYF
TRBV5-6	TRBJ2-5	TRBD1	once	TGTGCCAGCCATCTGTCCGGGACAGGGTATTTAGCCCAGTACTTC	CASHLSGTGYLAQYF
TRBV5-5	TRBJ1-2	TRBD1	NA	TGTGCCAGCAGCTTGTCCCCGGGACAGGCCCACACCTTC	CASSLSPGQAHTF
TRBV29-1	TRBJ2-5	TRBD1	once	TGCAGCGTTGAAGTACAGGGGCAAGAGACCCAGTACTTC	CSVEVQGQETQYF
TRBV6-5	TRBJ2-1	NA	NA	TGTGCCAGCAGTTACGCGGAGGTTTACAATGAGCAGTTCTTC	CASSYAEVYNEQFF
TRBV7-2	TRBJ1-6	NA	NA	TGTGCCAGCAGCTTATGGGGGGAATCACCCCTCCACTTT	CASSLWGESPLHF
TRBV27	TRBJ1-4	NA	NA	TGTGCCGCAGGGGTTTCCCATGAAAAACTGTTTTTT	CAAGVSHEKLFF
TRBV7-2	TRBJ2-3	TRBD2	NA	TGTGCCAGCAGCACGGGACTAGCGGTCACAGATACGCAGTATTTT	CASSTGLAVTDTQYF
TRBV6-1	TRBJ1-1	TRBD1	NA	TGTGCCAGCAGTGTACGACAGGGCTATGAGTTAACGGGGATAAAACTTGAAGCTTTCTTT	CASSVRQGYELTGIKLEAFF
TRBV27	TRBJ1-2	NA	NA	TGTGCCAGCAGTTTCACAGGGAAGGGGTATGGCTACACCTTC	CASSFTGKGYGYTF
TRBV5-1	TRBJ1-1	NA	NA	TGCGCCAGCAGCCTCACAGGACCTGAAGCTTTCTTT	CASSLTGPEAFF
TRBV14	TRBJ1-2	TRBD1	NA	TGTGCCAGCAGCCGGGGGACAGGGGAAGTTAACTATGGCTACACCTTC	CASSRGTGEVNYGYTF
TRBV4-1	TRBJ2-3	TRBD2	NA	TGCGCCAGCAGCCAAAGGCTAGCGGGGGCTTTCACAGATACGCAGTATTTT	CASSQRLAGAFTDTQYF
TRBV9	TRBJ2-7	NA	NA	TGTGCCAGCGGCGGGAAAGACAGGGACTTCGGCGAGCAGTACTTC	CASGGKDRDFGEQYF
TRBV9	TRBJ2-2	NA	NA	TGTGCCAGCAGCAGAGGGCGGGGCTCCCCGAACACCGGGGAGCTGTTTTTT	CASSRGRGSPNTGELFF
TRBV9	TRBJ2-7	NA	NA	TGTGCCAGCAGCCCCCGCAGTTTAAGTCCTTCTTACGAGCAGTACTTC	CASSPRSLSPSYEQYF
TRBV3-1/TRBV3-2	TRBJ1-2	NA	few	TGTGCCAGCAGCCAAGATCAGACAGCCTCAAGTGGCTACACCTTC	CASSQDQTASSGYTF
TRBV7-9	TRBJ1-5	TRBD1	NA	TGTGCCAGCAGCCGACAGGGCCAGCCCCAGCATTTT	CASSRQGQPQHF
TRBV14	TRBJ1-6	NA	once	TGTGCCAGCAGCCAAGGGGGGGGGAATTCACCCCTCCACTTT	CASSQGGGNSPLHF
TRBV27	TRBJ1-2	NA	few	TGTGCCACCGTTGGAGAGAATTCGGACTATGGCTACACCTTC	CATVGENSDYGYTF
TRBV27	TRBJ2-7	NA	NA	TGTGCCAGCAGTTTAACTACCAGCTACGAGCAGTACTTC	CASSLTTSYEQYF
TRBV18	TRBJ2-7	NA	NA	TGTGCCAGCTCACCACTAGCAGGGGAAGGCGAGCAGTACTTC	CASSPLAGEGEQYF
TRBV12-5	TRBJ1-1	TRBD1	NA	TGTGCTAGTGGCTCACCTTTACTTCGGGACAGGAACACTGAAGCTTTCTTT	CASGSPLLRDRNTEAFF
TRBV5-1	TRBJ2-2	TRBD1	NA	TGCGCCAGCAGCTCCGGGACAGAGAACACCGGGGAGCTGTTTTTT	CASSSGTENTGELFF
TRBV4-3	TRBJ2-1	NA	NA	TGCGCCAGCAGCCAAGAAGGGGCGGCCTATGAGCAGTTCTTC	CASSQEGAAYEQFF